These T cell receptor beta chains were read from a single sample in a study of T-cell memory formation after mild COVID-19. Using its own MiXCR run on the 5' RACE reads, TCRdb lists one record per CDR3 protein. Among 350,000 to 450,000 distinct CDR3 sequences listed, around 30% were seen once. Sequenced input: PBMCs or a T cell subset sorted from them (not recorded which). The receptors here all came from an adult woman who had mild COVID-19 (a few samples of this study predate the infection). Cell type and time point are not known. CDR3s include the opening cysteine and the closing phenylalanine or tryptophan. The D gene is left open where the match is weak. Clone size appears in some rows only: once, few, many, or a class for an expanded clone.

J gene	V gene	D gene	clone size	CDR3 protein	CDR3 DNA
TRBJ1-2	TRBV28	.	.	CATIQGRGRDGYTF	TGTGCCACCATACAGGGAAGGGGAAGAGATGGCTACACCTTC
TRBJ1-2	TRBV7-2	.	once	CASSLGHGDYGYTF	TGTGCCAGCAGCTTAGGGCATGGGGACTATGGCTACACCTTC
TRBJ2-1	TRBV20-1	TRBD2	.	CSARKSGGSYNEQFF	TGCAGTGCTAGAAAGAGCGGGGGTTCCTACAATGAGCAGTTCTTC
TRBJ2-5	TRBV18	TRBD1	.	CASSPDGQGQETQYF	TGTGCCAGCTCACCCGACGGACAGGGGCAAGAGACCCAGTACTTC
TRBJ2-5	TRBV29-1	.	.	CSVPVGETQYF	TGCAGCGTTCCAGTGGGGGAGACCCAGTACTTC
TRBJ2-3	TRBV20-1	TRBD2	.	CSANPSGIDTQYF	TGCAGTGCTAATCCTAGCGGGATAGATACGCAGTATTTT
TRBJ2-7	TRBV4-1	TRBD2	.	CASSPLGGAYEQYF	TGCGCCAGCAGCCCCCTGGGGGGGGCCTACGAGCAGTACTTC
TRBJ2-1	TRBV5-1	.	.	CASSLVGYSHFF	TGCGCCAGCAGCTTGGTTGGATACTCCCATTTCTTC
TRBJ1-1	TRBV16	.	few	CASSQNNPNTEAFF	TGTGCCAGCAGCCAAAATAACCCGAACACTGAAGCTTTCTTT
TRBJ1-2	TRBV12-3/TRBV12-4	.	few	CASSLGRGSGYTF	TGTGCCAGCAGTTTAGGCAGGGGAAGTGGCTACACCTTC
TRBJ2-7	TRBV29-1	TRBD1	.	CSGGTGAHEQYF	TGCAGCGGCGGGACAGGGGCCCACGAGCAGTACTTC
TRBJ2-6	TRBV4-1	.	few	CASSQDSSLGANVLTF	TGCGCCAGCAGCCAAGATTCGAGCCTCGGGGCCAACGTCCTGACTTTC
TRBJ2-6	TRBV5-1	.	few	CASSLVGTSGANVLTF	TGCGCCAGCAGCTTGGTTGGTACCTCTGGGGCCAACGTCCTGACTTTC
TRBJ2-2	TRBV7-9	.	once	CASSLERPGTGELFF	TGTGCCAGCAGCTTAGAAAGACCGGGGACCGGGGAGCTGTTTTTT
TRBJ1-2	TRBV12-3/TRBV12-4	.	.	CASSFAPSSYGYTF	TGTGCCAGCAGTTTTGCCCCCAGCAGCTATGGCTACACCTTC
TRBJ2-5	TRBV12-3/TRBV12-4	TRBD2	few	CASSFSVASGGETQYF	TGTGCCAGCAGTTTTTCTGTGGCTAGCGGGGGAGAGACCCAGTACTTC
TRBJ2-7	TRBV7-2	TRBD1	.	CASSLSRDRGLNEQYF	TGTGCCAGCAGCCTAAGCCGGGACAGGGGTCTGAACGAGCAGTACTTC
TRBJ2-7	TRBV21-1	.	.	CASSLRPEQGDSYEQYF	TGTGCCAGCAGCCTCAGACCCGAACAGGGAGATTCCTACGAGCAGTACTTC
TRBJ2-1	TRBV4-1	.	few	CASSQDLASGQYNEQFF	TGCGCCAGCAGCCAAGACCTCGCCAGCGGACAGTACAATGAGCAGTTCTTC
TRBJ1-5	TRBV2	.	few	CASSRDDPSNQPQHF	TGTGCCAGCAGTCGAGACGACCCTAGCAATCAGCCCCAGCATTTT
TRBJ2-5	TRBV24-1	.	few	CATQPAGLGKETQYF	TGTGCCACTCAACCGGCGGGGCTGGGAAAAGAGACCCAGTACTTC
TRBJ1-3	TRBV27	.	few	CASSLMGTGGNTIYF	TGTGCCAGCAGTTTGATGGGCACGGGAGGAAACACCATATATTTT
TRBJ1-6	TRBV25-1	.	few	CASSPGYNSPLHF	TGTGCCAGCAGCCCAGGTTATAATTCACCCCTCCACTTT
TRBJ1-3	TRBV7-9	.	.	CASSLAYGGNTIYF	TGTGCCAGCAGCTTAGCGTACGGCGGAAACACCATATATTTT
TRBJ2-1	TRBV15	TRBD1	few	CATSRDEGASQFF	TGTGCCACCAGCAGAGATGAGGGGGCGAGTCAGTTCTTC
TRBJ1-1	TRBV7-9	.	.	CASSLSRETEAFF	TGTGCCAGCAGCCTAAGTCGGGAAACTGAAGCTTTCTTT
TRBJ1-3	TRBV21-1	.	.	CASSPRPGPSGNTIYF	TGTGCCAGCAGCCCCCGCCCGGGGCCCTCTGGAAACACCATATATTTT